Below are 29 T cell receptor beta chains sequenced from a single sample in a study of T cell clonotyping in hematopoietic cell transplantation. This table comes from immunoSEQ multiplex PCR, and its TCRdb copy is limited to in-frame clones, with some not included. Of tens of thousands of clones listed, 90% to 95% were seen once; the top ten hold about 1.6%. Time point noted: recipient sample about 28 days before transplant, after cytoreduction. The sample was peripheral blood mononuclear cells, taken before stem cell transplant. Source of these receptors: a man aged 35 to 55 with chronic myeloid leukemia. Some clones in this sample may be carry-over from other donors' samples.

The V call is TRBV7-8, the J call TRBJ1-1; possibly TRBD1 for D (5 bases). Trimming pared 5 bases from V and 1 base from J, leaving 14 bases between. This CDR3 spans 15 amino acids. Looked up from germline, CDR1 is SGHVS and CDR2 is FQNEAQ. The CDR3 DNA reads TGTGCCAGCAGCCCAAATGTAGGGGAGAACACTGAAGCTTTCTTT. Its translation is CASSPNVGENTEAFF.

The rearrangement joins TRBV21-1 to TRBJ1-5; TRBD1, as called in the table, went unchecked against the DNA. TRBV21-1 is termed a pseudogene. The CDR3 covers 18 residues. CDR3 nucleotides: TGTGCCAGCAGGGAAAAGAAAGCAGGGACAGGGGATCTCCAACCCCAGCATTTT. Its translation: CASREKKAGTGDLQPQHF.

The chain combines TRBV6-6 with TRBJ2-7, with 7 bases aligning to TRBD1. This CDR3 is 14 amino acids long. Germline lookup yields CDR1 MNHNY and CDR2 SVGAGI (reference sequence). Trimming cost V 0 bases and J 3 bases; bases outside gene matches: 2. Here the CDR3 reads CASSYSGTVYEQYF. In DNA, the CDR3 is TGTGCCAGCAGTTACTCGGGGACAGTCTACGAGCAGTACTTC.

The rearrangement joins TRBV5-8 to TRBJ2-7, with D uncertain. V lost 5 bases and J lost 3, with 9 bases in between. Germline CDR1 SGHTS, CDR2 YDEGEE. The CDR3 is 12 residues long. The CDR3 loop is CASRSRNYEQYF. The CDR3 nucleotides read TGTGCCAGCAGAAGCAGAAACTACGAGCAGTACTTC.

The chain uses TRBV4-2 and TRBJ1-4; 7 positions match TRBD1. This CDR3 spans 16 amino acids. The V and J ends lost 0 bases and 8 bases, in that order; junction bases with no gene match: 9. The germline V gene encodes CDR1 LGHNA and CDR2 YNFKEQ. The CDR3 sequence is CASSQDMRTGGEKLFF. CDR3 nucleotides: TGTGCCAGCAGCCAAGATATGAGGACAGGCGGGGAAAAACTGTTTTTT.

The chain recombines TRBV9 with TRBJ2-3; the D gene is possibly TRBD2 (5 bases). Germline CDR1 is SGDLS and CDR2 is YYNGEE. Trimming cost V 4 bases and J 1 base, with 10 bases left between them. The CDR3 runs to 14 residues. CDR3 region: CASSLPGGTDTQYF. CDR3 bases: TGTGCCAGCAGCCTACCCGGGGGCACAGATACGCAGTATTTT. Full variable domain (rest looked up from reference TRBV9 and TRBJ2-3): DSGVTQTPKHLITATGQRVTLRCSPRSGDLSVYWYQQSLDQGLQFLIQYYNGEERAKGNILERFSAQQFPDLHSELNLSSLELGDSALYFCASSLPGGTDTQYFGPGTRLTVL.

CDR3 in amino acids: CASSEQSYNEQFF. Here the CDR3 DNA reads TGTGCCAGCAGCGAACAGTCCTACAATGAGCAGTTCTTC. This sequence joins TRBV9 and TRBJ2-1; unclear D gene. The CDR3 consists of 13 residues. Germline V lookup: CDR1 SGDLS, CDR2 YYNGEE. Trimming cost V 3 bases and J 1 base, with 5 bases left between them.

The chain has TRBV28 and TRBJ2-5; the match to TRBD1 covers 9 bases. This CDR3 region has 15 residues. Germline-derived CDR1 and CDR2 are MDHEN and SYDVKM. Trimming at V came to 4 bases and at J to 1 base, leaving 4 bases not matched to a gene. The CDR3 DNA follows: TGTGCCAGCAGTTCAGGGACAGGGCTCCAAGAGACCCAGTACTTC. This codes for CASSSGTGLQETQYF. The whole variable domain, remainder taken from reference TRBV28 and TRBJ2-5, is DVKVTQSSRYLVKRTGEKVFLECVQDMDHENMFWYRQDPGLGLRLIYFSYDVKMKEKGDIPEGYSVSREKKERFSLILESASTNQTSMYLCASSSGTGLQETQYFGPGTRLLVL.

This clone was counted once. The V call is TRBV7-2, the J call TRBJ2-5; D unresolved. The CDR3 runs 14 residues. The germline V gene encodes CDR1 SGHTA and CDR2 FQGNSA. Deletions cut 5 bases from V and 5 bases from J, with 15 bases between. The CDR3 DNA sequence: TGTGCCAGCAGCCCCGAATTGGGTGGGGAGACCCAGTACTTC. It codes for CASSPELGGETQYF.

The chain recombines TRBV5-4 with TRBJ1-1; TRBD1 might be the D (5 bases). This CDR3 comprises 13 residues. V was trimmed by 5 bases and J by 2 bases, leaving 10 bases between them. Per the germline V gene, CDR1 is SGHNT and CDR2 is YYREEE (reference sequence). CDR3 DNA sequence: TGTGCCAGCAGGCAAGGGGTAAACACTGAAGCTTTCTTT. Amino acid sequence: CASRQGVNTEAFF.

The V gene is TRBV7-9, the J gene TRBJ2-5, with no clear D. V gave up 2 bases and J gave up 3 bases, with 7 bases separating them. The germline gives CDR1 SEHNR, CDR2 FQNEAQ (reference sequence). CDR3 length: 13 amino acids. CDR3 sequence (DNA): TGTGCCAGCAGCTTAAGACTGGAAGAGACCCAGTACTTC. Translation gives CASSLRLEETQYF.

CDR3 sequence reads: CARAAPRAGNTIYF. The CDR3 DNA reads TGTGCCAGGGCCGCTCCTAGGGCTGGAAACACCATATATTTT. V and J are TRBV2 and TRBJ1-3; D call uncertain. V was pared by 9 bases and J by 2 bases, with 14 bases between. Germline V lookup: CDR1 SNHLY, CDR2 FYNNEI. The CDR3 spans 14 residues. Looking up the rest from reference TRBV2 and TRBJ1-3 gives the full variable domain: EPEVTQTPSHQVTQMGQEVILRCVPISNHLYFYWYRQILGQKVEFLVSFYNNEISEKSEIFDDQFSVERPDGSNFTLKIRSTKLEDSAMYFCARAAPRAGNTIYFGEGSWLTVV.

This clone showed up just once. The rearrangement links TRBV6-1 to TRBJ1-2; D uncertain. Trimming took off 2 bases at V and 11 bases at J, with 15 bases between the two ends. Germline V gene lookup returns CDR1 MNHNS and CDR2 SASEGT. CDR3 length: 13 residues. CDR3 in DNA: TGTGCCAGCAGTGAATCTGGGAGACTGTGGTACACCTTC. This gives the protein CASSESGRLWYTF.

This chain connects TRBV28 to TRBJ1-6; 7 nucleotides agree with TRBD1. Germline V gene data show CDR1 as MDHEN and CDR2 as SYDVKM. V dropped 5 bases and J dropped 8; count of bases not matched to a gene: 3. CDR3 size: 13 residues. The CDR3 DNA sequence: TGTGCCAGCAGTAACGACAGGGATTCACCCCTCCACTTT. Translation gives CASSNDRDSPLHF.

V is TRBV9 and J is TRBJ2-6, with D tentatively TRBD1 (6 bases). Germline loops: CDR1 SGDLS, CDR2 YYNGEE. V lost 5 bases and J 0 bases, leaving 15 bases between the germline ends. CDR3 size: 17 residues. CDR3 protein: CASSPGAHPSGANVLTF. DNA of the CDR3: TGTGCCAGCAGTCCAGGGGCCCACCCCTCTGGGGCCAACGTCCTGACTTTC.

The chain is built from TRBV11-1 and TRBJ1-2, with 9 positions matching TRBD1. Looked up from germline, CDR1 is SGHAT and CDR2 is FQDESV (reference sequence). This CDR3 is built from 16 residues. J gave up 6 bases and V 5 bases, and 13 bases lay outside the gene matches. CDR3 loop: CASSPSQDRGRDGYTF. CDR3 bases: TGTGCCAGCAGCCCCAGTCAGGACAGGGGTCGGGATGGCTACACCTTC.

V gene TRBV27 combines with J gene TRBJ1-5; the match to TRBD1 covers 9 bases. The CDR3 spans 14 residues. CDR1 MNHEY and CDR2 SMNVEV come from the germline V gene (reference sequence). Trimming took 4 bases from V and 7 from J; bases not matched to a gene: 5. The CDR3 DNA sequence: TGTGCCAGCAGTTCCGGGACAGGGTACCAGCCCCAGCATTTT. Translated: CASSSGTGYQPQHF.

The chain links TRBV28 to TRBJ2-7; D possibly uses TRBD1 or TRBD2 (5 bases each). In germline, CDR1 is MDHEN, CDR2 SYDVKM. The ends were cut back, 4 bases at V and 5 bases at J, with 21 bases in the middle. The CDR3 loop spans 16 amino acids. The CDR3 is CASSYSLWRRDDEQYF. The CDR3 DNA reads TGTGCCAGCAGTTACAGTCTCTGGCGCAGGGACGACGAGCAGTACTTC.

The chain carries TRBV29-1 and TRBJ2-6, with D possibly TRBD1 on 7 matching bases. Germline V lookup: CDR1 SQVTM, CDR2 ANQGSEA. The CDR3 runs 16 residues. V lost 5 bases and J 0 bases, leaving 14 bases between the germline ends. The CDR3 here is CSVLGRGVSGANVLTF. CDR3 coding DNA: TGCAGCGTTTTAGGCAGGGGGGTCTCTGGGGCCAACGTCCTGACTTTC.

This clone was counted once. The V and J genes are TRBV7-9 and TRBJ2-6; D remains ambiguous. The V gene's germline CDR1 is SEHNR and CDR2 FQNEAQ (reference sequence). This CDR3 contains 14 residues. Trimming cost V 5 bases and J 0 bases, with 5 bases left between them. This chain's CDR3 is CASSPPSGANVLTF. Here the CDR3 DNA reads TGTGCCAGCAGCCCCCCCTCTGGGGCCAACGTCCTGACTTTC.

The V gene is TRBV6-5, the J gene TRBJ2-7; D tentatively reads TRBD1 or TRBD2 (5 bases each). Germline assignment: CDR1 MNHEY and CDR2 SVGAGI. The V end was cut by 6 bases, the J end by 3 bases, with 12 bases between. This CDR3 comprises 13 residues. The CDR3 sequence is CASSLGPLYEQYF. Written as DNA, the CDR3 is TGTGCCAGCAGCCTGGGACCGCTCTACGAGCAGTACTTC.

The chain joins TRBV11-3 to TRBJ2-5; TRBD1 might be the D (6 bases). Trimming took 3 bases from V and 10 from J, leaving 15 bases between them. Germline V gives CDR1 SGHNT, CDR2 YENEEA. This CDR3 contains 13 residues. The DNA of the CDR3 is TGTGCCAGCAGCTTTGCAGGGGTCGCGGGCCAGTACTTC. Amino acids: CASSFAGVAGQYF.

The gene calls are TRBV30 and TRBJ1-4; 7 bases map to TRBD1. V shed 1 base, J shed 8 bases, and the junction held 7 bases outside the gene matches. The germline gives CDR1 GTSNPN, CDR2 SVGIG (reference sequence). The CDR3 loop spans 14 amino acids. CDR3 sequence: CAWSASTGAEKLFF. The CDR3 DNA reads TGTGCCTGGAGTGCTTCTACAGGGGCCGAAAAACTGTTTTTT.

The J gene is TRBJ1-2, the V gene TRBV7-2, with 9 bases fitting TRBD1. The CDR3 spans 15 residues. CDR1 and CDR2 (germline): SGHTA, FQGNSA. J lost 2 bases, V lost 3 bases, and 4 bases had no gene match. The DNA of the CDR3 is TGTGCCAGCAGCTTTCCCGGGACAGGGAACTATGGCTACACCTTC. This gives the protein CASSFPGTGNYGYTF. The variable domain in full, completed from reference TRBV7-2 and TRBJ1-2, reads GAGVSQSPSNKVTEKGKDVELRCDPISGHTALYWYRQSLGQGLEFLIYFQGNSAPDKSGLPSDRFSAERTGGSVSTLTIQRTQQEDSAVYLCASSFPGTGNYGYTFGSGTRLTVV.

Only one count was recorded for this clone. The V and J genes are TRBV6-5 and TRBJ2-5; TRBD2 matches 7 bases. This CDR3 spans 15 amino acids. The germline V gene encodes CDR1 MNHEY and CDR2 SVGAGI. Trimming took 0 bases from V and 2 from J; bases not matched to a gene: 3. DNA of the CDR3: TGTGCCAGCAGTTACTCGCAGCGGGGTCAAGAGACCCAGTACTTC. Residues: CASSYSQRGQETQYF.

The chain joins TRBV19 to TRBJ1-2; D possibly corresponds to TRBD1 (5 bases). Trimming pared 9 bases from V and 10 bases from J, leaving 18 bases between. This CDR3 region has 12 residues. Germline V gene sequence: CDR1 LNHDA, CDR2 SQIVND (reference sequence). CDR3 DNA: TGTGCCAGCGCGCGGGGGGAGGAGGACTACACCTTC. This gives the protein CASARGEEDYTF.

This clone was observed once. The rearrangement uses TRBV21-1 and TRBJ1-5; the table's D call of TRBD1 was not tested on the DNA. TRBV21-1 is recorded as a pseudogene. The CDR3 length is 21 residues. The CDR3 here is CASSKRKYHRGDRISNQPQHF. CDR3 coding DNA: TGTGCCAGCAGCAAACGGAAATACCACCGGGGGGACAGGATTAGCAATCAGCCCCAGCATTTT.

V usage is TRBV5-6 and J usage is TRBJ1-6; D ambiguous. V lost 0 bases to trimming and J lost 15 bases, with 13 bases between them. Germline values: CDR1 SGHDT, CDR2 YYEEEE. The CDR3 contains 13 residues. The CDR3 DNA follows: TGTGCCAGCAGCTTGGACAGTGCCTTTATCCTCCACTTT. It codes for CASSLDSAFILHF.

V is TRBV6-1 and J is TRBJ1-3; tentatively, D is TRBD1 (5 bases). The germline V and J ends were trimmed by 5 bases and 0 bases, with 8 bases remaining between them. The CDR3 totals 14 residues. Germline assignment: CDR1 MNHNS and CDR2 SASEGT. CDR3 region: CASSRQISGNTIYF. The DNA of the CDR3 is TGTGCCAGCAGTAGACAGATCTCTGGAAACACCATATATTTT.